This entry lists 24 T cell receptor beta chains sequenced from one sample in a study of response to subunit inactivated influenza vaccine. TCRdb recomputed calls from the RT-PCR reads with MiXCR, one row per CDR3 protein. The sample carries about 530,000 distinct CDR3 sequences, 10% to 15% recorded once. This material consisted of PBMCs from blood, taken roughly 46 days after vaccination. These receptors came from a man aged 45-65 years who received an inactivated influenza vaccine.

This clonotype was observed a handful of times. The genes are TRBV25-1 and TRBJ2-1; TRBD2 might be the D (6 bases). CDR1 and CDR2 (germline): MGHDK, SYGVNS. The CDR3 runs 12 residues. The ends were cut back, 2 bases at V and 12 bases at J, with 11 bases in the middle. The CDR3 spells CASSEMTEGQFF. Written as DNA, the CDR3 is TGTGCCAGCAGTGAAATGACGGAGGGGCAGTTCTTC.

This clonotype has a count of ten or more. V gene TRBV4-3 combines with J gene TRBJ1-5; 7 nucleotides agree with TRBD1. Germline CDR1 LGHNA, CDR2 YSLEER. The V segment lost 1 base and the J segment 7 bases; nucleotides outside the gene matches: 1. CDR3 size: 13 residues. The chain's CDR3 is CASSQGQGQPQHF. CDR3 sequence (DNA): TGCGCCAGCAGCCAAGGACAGGGCCAGCCCCAGCATTTT.

This chain uses TRBV20-1 with TRBJ1-1; TRBD1 might be the D (5 bases). CDR1 and CDR2 (germline): DFQATT, SNEGSKA (reference sequence). The length of the CDR3 is 16 residues. Trimming stripped 0 bases from V and 6 bases from J, with 20 bases between. The CDR3 reads CSARDLRAPRVSEAFF. The CDR3 DNA reads TGCAGTGCTAGAGACTTGCGTGCCCCCAGGGTATCTGAAGCTTTCTTT.

This clonotype has more than one count but fewer than ten. The V call is TRBV9, the J call TRBJ1-1; D is uncertain. V was cut by 0 bases and J by 1 base, with 16 bases left in between. The CDR3 is made up of 17 amino acids. CDR1 SGDLS and CDR2 YYNGEE come from the germline V gene. CDR3 amino acids: CASSVVPTGWGNTEAFF. The CDR3 DNA reads TGTGCCAGCAGCGTAGTCCCCACGGGCTGGGGGAACACTGAAGCTTTCTTT.

V and J are TRBV28 and TRBJ1-1, with D unclear. Germline values: CDR1 MDHEN, CDR2 SYDVKM. The CDR3 sequence is 11 residues long. V lost 3 bases and J 8 bases, leaving 7 bases between the germline ends. The CDR3 loop is CASSFWYEAFF. The CDR3 DNA is TGTGCCAGCAGTTTTTGGTACGAAGCTTTCTTT.

V is TRBV7-6 and J is TRBJ2-7; D might be TRBD1 (6 bases). Trimming removed 5 bases from V and 3 bases from J, with 20 bases in between. CDR3 length: 16 residues. Germline lookup yields CDR1 SGHVS and CDR2 FNYEAQ. This CDR3 is CASSPTPSGVVYEQYF. Written as DNA, the CDR3 is TGTGCCAGCAGCCCAACTCCGTCAGGGGTCGTCTACGAGCAGTACTTC. Filled out from reference TRBV7-6 and TRBJ2-7, the complete variable domain reads GAGVSQSPRYKVTKRGQDVALRCDPISGHVSLYWYRQALGQGPEFLTYFNYEAQQDKSGLPNDRFSAERPEGSISTLTIQRTEQRDSAMYRCASSPTPSGVVYEQYFGPGTRLTVT.

The V gene is TRBV11-2, the J gene TRBJ2-1, with 15 bases that match TRBD2. The CDR3 extends over 15 amino acids. Germline CDR1 SGHAT, CDR2 FQNNGV. V lost 3 bases and J lost 9; bases outside the gene matches: 3. The CDR3 DNA reads TGTGCCAGCAGCTTGGGACTAGCGGGAGGTGGTGAGCAGTTCTTC. Protein sequence: CASSLGLAGGGEQFF.

The chain carries TRBV7-2 and TRBJ2-7; the D gene could be TRBD1 or TRBD2 (6 bases each). V lost 1 base and J 6 bases, leaving 16 bases between the germline ends. The CDR3 is 15 amino acids. Germline V gene sequence: CDR1 SGHTA, CDR2 FQGNSA. The CDR3 DNA is TGTGCCAGCAGCTTAGTGAGGGGGGCGACCTCCGAGCAGTACTTC. Amino acids: CASSLVRGATSEQYF.

The chain combines TRBV2 with TRBJ2-7; possibly TRBD1 for D (6 bases). V lost 7 bases, J lost 4 bases, and 14 bases lay in between. Germline V gene data show CDR1 as SNHLY and CDR2 as FYNNEI. The CDR3 runs 13 residues. CDR3 sequence: CASKRLGAYEQYF. CDR3 in DNA: TGTGCCAGCAAGAGGCTGGGGGCGTACGAGCAGTACTTC. Full variable domain (rest looked up from reference TRBV2 and TRBJ2-7): EPEVTQTPSHQVTQMGQEVILRCVPISNHLYFYWYRQILGQKVEFLVSFYNNEISEKSEIFDDQFSVERPDGSNFTLKIRSTKLEDSAMYFCASKRLGAYEQYFGPGTRLTVT.

This clonotype occurred a few times. This chain joins TRBV20-1 and TRBJ2-1; 7 nucleotides line up with TRBD2. Trimming cost V 0 bases and J 4 bases; bases outside gene matches: 6. The CDR3 sequence is 15 residues long. In germline, CDR1 is DFQATT, CDR2 SNEGSKA (reference sequence). The CDR3 region has the DNA TGCAGTGCTAGAGATGGCCAGCGGGGATACAATGAGCAGTTCTTC. It encodes CSARDGQRGYNEQFF.

This clonotype came up a few times. This chain joins TRBV29-1 and TRBJ2-5; 8 nucleotides agree with TRBD2. Trimming cost V 1 base and J 0 bases; bases outside gene matches: 4. The CDR3 spans 15 residues. The germline V gene encodes CDR1 SQVTM and CDR2 ANQGSEA. The CDR3 DNA follows: TGCAGCGTTGAAGGACTAGCGCAACACCAAGAGACCCAGTACTTC. The encoded protein is CSVEGLAQHQETQYF.

At least ten counts were recorded for this clonotype. This rearrangement joins TRBV4-3 to TRBJ2-7, with a weak D call TRBD2 (6 bases). This CDR3 region has 14 residues. Trimming pared 0 bases from V and 4 bases from J, leaving 10 bases between. Germline lookup yields CDR1 LGHNA and CDR2 YSLEER. The CDR3 nucleotides are TGCGCCAGCAGCCAAGATCCGGGGAGGTACGAGCAGTACTTC. Translation: CASSQDPGRYEQYF.

This clonotype appeared a few times. This sequence joins TRBV5-1 and TRBJ1-6, with a tentative D call TRBD1 (5 bases). Germline CDR1 is SGHRS and CDR2 is YFSETQ. This CDR3 spans 16 amino acids. Between the trimmed V and J ends, which lost 4 bases and 6 bases, there was a span of 17 bases. In DNA, the CDR3 is TGCGCCAGCAGCGGTGTCTCACAGGCGTCTAATTCACCCCTCCACTTT. Protein sequence: CASSGVSQASNSPLHF.

The chain carries TRBV12-3 or TRBV12-4 and TRBJ1-6; no clear D. CDR3 length: 14 amino acids. The germline V and J ends were trimmed by 6 bases and 0 bases, with 6 bases remaining between them. CDR3 sequence reads: CASSKSSYNSPLHF. CDR3 in DNA: TGTGCCAGCAGCAAGAGCTCCTATAATTCACCCCTCCACTTT.

The table lists this clonotype with a few counts. The chain uses TRBV7-2 and TRBJ1-6, with 7 nucleotides matching TRBD1. Germline V CDR1 and CDR2: SGHTA, FQGNSA. The CDR3 covers 16 residues. The junction had 6 bases not matched to a gene; V was cut back by 0 bases and J by 7 bases. The CDR3 reads CASSLAATGVNSPLHF. CDR3 nucleotide sequence: TGTGCCAGCAGCTTAGCGGCCACAGGGGTGAATTCACCCCTCCACTTT.

J is TRBJ2-7 and V is TRBV20-1, with 11 bases lining up with TRBD2. V lost 5 bases and J lost 7; bases outside the gene matches: 13. This CDR3 has 15 amino acids. CDR1 is DFQATT and CDR2 is SNEGSKA in the germline V gene (reference sequence). The CDR3 reads CSAGGQLAGVGEQYF. DNA of the CDR3: TGCAGTGCTGGGGGGCAACTAGCGGGAGTAGGAGAGCAGTACTTC.

This clonotype was seen only a few times. V and J are TRBV6-2 or TRBV6-3 and TRBJ2-7; unclear D gene. Germline assignment: CDR1 MNHEY and CDR2 SVGEGT. V was clipped by 5 bases and J by 0 bases, with 14 bases between them. This CDR3 region has 15 residues. CDR3 protein: CASSGRTSSSYEQYF. CDR3 DNA: TGTGCCAGCAGTGGTCGGACGTCTAGCTCCTACGAGCAGTACTTC.

The rearrangement uses TRBV15 and TRBJ1-1, with 7 bases that match TRBD1. This CDR3 is 16 amino acids long. From germline, CDR1 is LNHNV and CDR2 YYDKDF (reference sequence). J gave up 8 bases and V 3 bases, and 15 bases lay outside the gene matches. Here the CDR3 reads CATSRGGTDVPGEAFF. CDR3 nucleotide sequence: TGTGCCACCAGCAGGGGGGGGACAGACGTTCCTGGGGAAGCTTTCTTT.

This clonotype was seen a handful of times. The rearrangement links TRBV12-3 or TRBV12-4 to TRBJ2-1, with a possible D match to TRBD1 (5 bases). V shed 1 base and J shed 7 bases, with 11 bases lying between them. The CDR3 spans 14 residues. The CDR3 loop reads CASSLEGARNEQFF. CDR3 nucleotides: TGTGCCAGCAGTTTAGAAGGGGCAAGGAATGAGCAGTTCTTC.

This clonotype was seen more than once but under ten times. This rearrangement joins TRBV29-1 to TRBJ2-2; 8 bases are a match to TRBD1. The CDR3 runs to 13 residues. Germline V gives CDR1 SQVTM, CDR2 ANQGSEA. Germline trimming cut 6 bases from V and 5 bases from J; bases unmatched to any gene: 5. This chain's CDR3 is CSVAGGDTGELFF. The CDR3 DNA is TGCAGCGTAGCAGGGGGCGATACCGGGGAGCTGTTTTTT.

This clonotype has only a few counts. The chain joins TRBV14 to TRBJ2-3; no clear D gene. The CDR3 loop spans 14 amino acids. In germline, CDR1 is SGHDN, CDR2 FVKESK. Trimming stripped 4 bases from V and 4 bases from J, with 12 bases between. The CDR3 coding sequence is TGTGCCAGCAGCCTTCGGAATATCGCAGATACGCAGTATTTT. Its translation: CASSLRNIADTQYF.

The V call is TRBV5-1, the J call TRBJ2-3; 11 bases are shared with TRBD2. V gave up 4 bases and J gave up 4 bases; unmatched junction bases: 5. The length of the CDR3 is 15 residues. Per germline, CDR1 SGHRS and CDR2 YFSETQ. The CDR3 coding sequence is TGCGCCAGCAGCACGCTAGCGGGAGGCCCAGATACGCAGTATTTT. As protein: CASSTLAGGPDTQYF.

This clonotype was recorded many times. The CDR3 is CSARDSGSGELFF. Here the CDR3 DNA reads TGCAGTGCTAGAGATTCTGGTTCCGGGGAGCTGTTTTTT. The chain carries TRBV20-1 and TRBJ2-2, with D uncertain. The V end was cut by 0 bases, the J end by 6 bases, with 8 bases between. Germline V gene lookup returns CDR1 DFQATT and CDR2 SNEGSKA (reference sequence). This CDR3 region has 13 residues.

J is TRBJ2-3 and V is TRBV20-1, with D maybe TRBD1 (7 bases). Germline CDR1 reads DFQATT; CDR2 reads SNEGSKA (reference sequence). There are 15 residues in the CDR3. Deletions cut 2 bases from V and 3 bases from J, with 15 bases between. The CDR3 protein is CSARSRTGGTDTQYF. The CDR3 bases are TGCAGTGCTAGATCGCGGACAGGAGGGACAGATACGCAGTATTTT.